The T cell receptor (beta chain) under discussion was sequenced for a study of beta chain features in type 1 diabetes. Study results and caveats: For Type 1 diabetes patients, all four CD4+ subsets carried TCRB CDR3s that were moderately but significantly shorter. It was not settled here whether HLA type affects TCRB rearrangement.

The authors obtained over 98% purity in all sorted populations. Expressed TCRB transcripts got sequenced, as all isolated RNA was reverse transcribed. Some clones are missing from TCRdb's copy, which holds only in-frame ones; the method was immunoSEQ multiplex PCR. The sample includes hundreds of thousands of clones, roughly 13% seen only once; the top ten take around 0.04%. This CDR3 has 18 residues. The germline CDR1 and CDR2 sequences are SEHNR and FQNEAQ (reference sequence). The V and J ends lost 3 bases and 0 bases, in that order; junction bases with no gene match: 9. This clone was counted a few times. The antigen is unknown.

The V call is TRBV7-9, the J call TRBJ2-3, with TRBD2 matching 10 bases. The sequencing sample was made of naive CD4+ T cells from blood. The receptor comes from a young man with type 1 diabetes. The DNA of the CDR3 is TGTGCCAGCAGCTTGAAACTAGCGGGGCACCACAGCACAGATACGCAGTATTTT. Encoded protein: CASSLKLAGHHSTDTQYF.